Sequencing of this T cell receptor beta chain was carried out in a study of T cells in localized non-small cell lung cancer (dated by TCRdb to about 2020). Looking at the study overall: The study examined T cell repertoires in roughly 240 patients with early-stage NSCLC and compared tumors with uninvolved tumor-adjacent lungs. The cohort comprised roughly 240 treatment-naïve NSCLC patients with resected, localized lung tumors. Of the NSCLC patients, over 120 were male and around 99 were female, and the mean age was roughly 61 years.

On this clone: Which antigen it targets is not known. One base away there is no much larger clone; base qualities are not given.

The immunoSEQ Assay was used to sequence TCR beta CDR3 regions from DNA. Under the source paper's analysis protocol: To compute T cell density, TCR beta template counts were normalized to usable DNA, which was estimated by amplifying housekeeping genes. Richness was estimated with the preseqR package, extrapolating to 400,000 templates for PBMC samples and 120,000 templates for tissue samples. Clonality was defined as one minus Pielou's evenness. To identify tissue-enriched TCRs, differential abundance testing was run on productive amino-acid clonotypes with a minimum total count of 5 and an alpha of 0.1. The Jaccard Index and the Morisita Overlap Index were used to measure how much the repertoires overlapped between compartments. TCR beta CDR3s were clustered by GLIPH together with public tetramer-defined viral CDR3s, and at least three viral sequences plus V-gene enrichment were required for viral motifs. TCRdb's version of the immuneACCESS table is confined to in-frame rearrangements and falls short of the full clone set. An unresolved V gene accounts for under half of the shortfall where checked; the remainder is of unknown origin. The V and J calls and the clone size are those of that table, but D and trimming were determined from the DNA. Across this sample there are roughly 61,000 clones, with about four fifths seen only once. Of the sample, roughly 4.8% falls within the top ten clones.

Paper-wide results and their limitations: Uninvolved tumor-adjacent lung showed the highest T cell clonality, higher than tumor, which suggests more focused antigenic responses in the uninvolved tumor-adjacent lung. Multi-region tumor sequencing was not performed, so intratumor heterogeneity could not be excluded. A median of approximately 57 of the top 100 tumor clones were detected in paired uninvolved adjacent lung, and around 30 of these tumor clones were also found among the top 100 clones of the paired uninvolved adjacent lung. Higher T cell density in blood was associated with longer overall survival, whereas higher clonality in adjacent lung was associated with shorter survival. Since the design was exploratory, TCR variables were selected using unadjusted p-values with no false-discovery rate correction.

The germline V end is reduced by 6 bases and the J end by 4 bases; junction bases left unmatched: 11. The germline V gene gives CDR1 as SGHVS and CDR2 as FNYEAQ. The CDR3 holds 17 amino acids from the cysteine to the phenylalanine. Only CDR3 DNA remains: 51 bases, in frame from the first base. At diagnosis, peripheral blood, uninvolved tumor-adjacent lung and tumor were collected and were preserved as a mix of fresh-frozen and FFPE material. Blood samples were analyzed as peripheral blood mononuclear cells for TCR repertoire profiling. The clonotype comes from a man aged 35-69 years with stage II lung adenocarcinoma. The V gene is TRBV7-6 and the J gene is TRBJ1-4, with 10 central nucleotides matching TRBD1. The sample here was PBMCs, taken before any cancer treatment. Read as DNA, the sequence is TGTGCCAGCAGTCTAGGCGGAGGGACAGGGGTTAATGAAAAACTGTTTTTT. Translated, this is CASSLGGGTGVNEKLFF.